Sequencing of this T cell receptor (beta chain) was carried out in a study of blood T cell repertoires in COVID-19. Study details: COVID-19 samples from acute and convalescent phases originated in the United States, Italy and Spain. PBMCs, B-cell-depleted T cells, or T cells were the source of the cDNA or gDNA that made up the material.

The protocol was immunoSEQ multiplex PCR, while the TCRdb copy is restricted to in-frame clones and leaves out a portion. This table holds 350,000 or so clones, more than 70% found once. Germline V gene lookup returns CDR1 SGHDT and CDR2 YYEEEE. The CDR3 runs 15 residues. V shed 1 base and J 5 bases; nucleotides not matched to a gene: 4. The sequence was collected from a young man with active or convalescent COVID-19. The sample comprised peripheral blood. The V and J genes are TRBV5-6 and TRBJ2-1; 9 bases fit TRBD1. CDR3 amino acids: CASSLWTGAHNEQFF. The CDR3 DNA follows: TGTGCCAGCAGCTTGTGGACAGGGGCCCACAATGAGCAGTTCTTC.